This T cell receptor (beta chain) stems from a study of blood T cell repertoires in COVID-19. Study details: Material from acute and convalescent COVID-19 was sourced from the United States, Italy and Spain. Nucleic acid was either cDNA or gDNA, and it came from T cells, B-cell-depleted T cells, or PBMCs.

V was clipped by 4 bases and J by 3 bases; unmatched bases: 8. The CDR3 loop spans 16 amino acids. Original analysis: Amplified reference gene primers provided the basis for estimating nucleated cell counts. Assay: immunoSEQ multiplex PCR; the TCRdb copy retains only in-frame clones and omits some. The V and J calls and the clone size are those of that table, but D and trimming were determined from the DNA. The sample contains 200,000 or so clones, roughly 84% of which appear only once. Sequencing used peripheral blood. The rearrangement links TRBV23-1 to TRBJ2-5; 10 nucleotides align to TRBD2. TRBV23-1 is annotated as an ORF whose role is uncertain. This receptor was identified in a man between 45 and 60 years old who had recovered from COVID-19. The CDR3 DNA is TGCGCCAGCAGTCCGAACTCGGGACTAGCGAAAGAGACCCAGTACTTC. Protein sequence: CASSPNSGLAKETQYF.